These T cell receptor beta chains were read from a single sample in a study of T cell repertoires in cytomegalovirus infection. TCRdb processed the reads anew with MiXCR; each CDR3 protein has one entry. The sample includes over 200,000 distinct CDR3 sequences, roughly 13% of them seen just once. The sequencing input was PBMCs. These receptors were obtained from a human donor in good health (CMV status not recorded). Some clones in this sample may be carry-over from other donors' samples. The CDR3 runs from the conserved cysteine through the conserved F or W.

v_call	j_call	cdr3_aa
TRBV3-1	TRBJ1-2	CASSQDRGETYGYTF
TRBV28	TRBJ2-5	CASRPSGRVGETQYF
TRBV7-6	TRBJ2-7	CASRPAGEAYEQYF
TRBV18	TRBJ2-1	CASSPVERGYNEQFF
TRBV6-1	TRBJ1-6	CASTDAGNSYNSPLHF
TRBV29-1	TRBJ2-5	CSVGPNPMGETQYF
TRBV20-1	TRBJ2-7	CSASLGPGPEIYEQYF
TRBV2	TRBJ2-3	CASITADTQYF
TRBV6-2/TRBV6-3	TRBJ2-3	CASQGRGRIGTDTQYF
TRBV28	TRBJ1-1	CASSLSSGVNTEAFF
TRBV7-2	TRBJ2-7	CASSVRLAGEQYF
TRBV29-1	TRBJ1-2	CSVESFAREDYTF
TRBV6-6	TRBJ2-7	CASSTPTGTLSYEQYF
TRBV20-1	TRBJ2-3	CSGATRTSGLDTQYF
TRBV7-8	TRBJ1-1	CASAIITGVGPTEAFF
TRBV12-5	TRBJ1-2	CASGSRLAGDSRGYGYTF
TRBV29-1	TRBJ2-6	CSVLQGAASGTNVLTF
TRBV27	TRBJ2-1	CATRRVLAYNEQFF
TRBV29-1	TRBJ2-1	CSVAQFWDNEQFF
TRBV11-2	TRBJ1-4	CASSSRTGRNEKLFF
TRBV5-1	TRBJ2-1	CASSFGDGRDGAEQFF
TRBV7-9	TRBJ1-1	CASSSDDRMFMNTEAFF
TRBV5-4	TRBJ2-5	CASSLNPGPETQYF
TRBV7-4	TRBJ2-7	CASSFTSYEQYF
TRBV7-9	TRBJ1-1	CASSLVGTGDLEAFF
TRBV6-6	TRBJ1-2	CASSRGERDRGQVGYTF
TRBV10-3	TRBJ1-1	CAISRQNTEAFF
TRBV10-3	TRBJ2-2	CAIKRGQGAETGELFF
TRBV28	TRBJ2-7	CASSPGRIPEQYF
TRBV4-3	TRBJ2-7	CASSLGPPGQGSEQYF
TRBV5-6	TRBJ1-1	CASSLALVRPNTEAFF
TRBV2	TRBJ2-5	CASRNTETQYF
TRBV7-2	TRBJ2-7	CASSLMSPGEGEQYF
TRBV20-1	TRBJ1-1	CSAADPRYSTEAFF
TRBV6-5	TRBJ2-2	CASSYSGHKNTGELFF
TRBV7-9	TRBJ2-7	CASSRDWGEQYF
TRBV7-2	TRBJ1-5	CASSLGVGRHQPQHF
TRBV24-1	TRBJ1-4	CATRAERLFF
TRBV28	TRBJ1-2	CASSSPGAGRNYGYTF
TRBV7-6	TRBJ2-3	CASSEQTGGLNTQYF